Shown below are 11 T cell receptor beta chains from a single sample sequenced in a study of neurological immune-mediated disorders. TCRdb re-called the 5' RACE reads with MiXCR, one entry per CDR3 protein. The sample shows about 50,000 distinct CDR3 sequences, around 3.5% of them seen only once. The material sequenced was PBMCs. The source of these receptors is a man in his forties with multiple sclerosis.

This clonotype was recorded at least ten times. The rearrangement joins TRBV20-1 to TRBJ2-2; 9 bases are a match to TRBD1. This CDR3 spans 15 amino acids. CDR1 and CDR2 from the germline V gene are DFQATT and SNEGSKA (reference sequence). The V and J ends lost 4 bases and 6 bases, in that order; junction bases with no gene match: 9. CDR3 DNA: TGCAGTGCTATTGCGGGACAGGGTCCCGCCGGGGAGCTGTTTTTT. It is translated as CSAIAGQGPAGELFF.

This clonotype has ten or more counts. This chain links TRBV5-1 with TRBJ2-5, with TRBD2 matching 11 bases. V shed 0 bases, J shed 3 bases, and the junction held 1 base outside the gene matches. CDR1 SGHRS and CDR2 YFSETQ come from the germline V gene. The CDR3 is 15 residues long. The CDR3 sequence is CASSLGLAGKETQYF. CDR3 DNA: TGCGCCAGCAGCTTGGGACTAGCGGGGAAAGAGACCCAGTACTTC.

At least ten counts were recorded for this clonotype. V and J are TRBV7-2 and TRBJ1-2, with a tentative D call TRBD1 (6 bases). CDR1 and CDR2 (germline): SGHTA, FQGNSA. V lost 5 bases, J lost 4 bases, and 20 bases lay in between. The length of the CDR3 is 16 residues. Written as DNA, the CDR3 is TGTGCCAGCAGCCCTTCCGGACAGCGCGGCCTCTATGGCTACACCTTC. It translates to CASSPSGQRGLYGYTF.

This clonotype was counted many times. The chain carries TRBV5-1 and TRBJ2-7; TRBD2 agrees at 14 bases. Germline loops: CDR1 SGHRS, CDR2 YFSETQ. V shed 4 bases, J shed 4 bases, and the junction held 4 bases outside the gene matches. The CDR3 spans 15 residues. The CDR3 region is CASSPGTSGGYEQYF. CDR3 nucleotide sequence: TGCGCCAGCAGCCCCGGGACTAGCGGGGGATACGAGCAGTACTTC.

This clonotype showed up just a few times. The chain is built from TRBV18 and TRBJ2-1; unclear D gene. Germline V gives CDR1 KGHSH, CDR2 LQKENI. The CDR3 covers 15 residues. Trimming took off 4 bases at V and 5 bases at J, with 15 bases between the two ends. CDR3 DNA sequence: TGTGCCAGCTCACAAACTGCCTACGACAACAATGAGCAGTTCTTC. Encoded protein: CASSQTAYDNNEQFF.

This clonotype appeared many times. The chain couples TRBV5-5 to TRBJ2-1, with 7 bases lining up with TRBD1. The CDR3 extends over 15 amino acids. Germline CDR1 reads SGHKS; CDR2 reads YYEKEE (reference sequence). Unmatched junction bases numbered 5, after V lost 1 base and J lost 4 bases. The CDR3 bases are TGTGCCAGCAGCTTGCAGGACAGGAGTTACAATGAGCAGTTCTTC. Translated, it gives CASSLQDRSYNEQFF.

Ten or more counts support this clonotype. The CDR3 sequence: CASSQAGGYNEQFF. CDR3 bases: TGTGCCAGCAGCCAAGCGGGGGGGTACAATGAGCAGTTCTTC. The rearrangement links TRBV3-1 to TRBJ2-1; TRBD2 agrees at 8 bases. Germline assignment: CDR1 LGHDT and CDR2 YNNKEL (reference sequence). The CDR3 extends over 14 amino acids. The junction had 0 bases not matched to a gene; V was cut back by 1 base and J by 4 bases.

This clonotype was recorded at least ten times. V is TRBV3-1 and J is TRBJ2-2; TRBD1 aligns across 7 bases. J gave up 4 bases and V 8 bases, and 16 bases lay outside the gene matches. CDR1 LGHDT and CDR2 YNNKEL come from the germline V gene (reference sequence). The CDR3 spans 17 residues. The CDR3 loop reads CASSRIRRGRITGELFF. In DNA form, the CDR3 reads TGTGCCAGCTCCCGTATCCGAAGGGGGCGCATCACCGGGGAGCTGTTTTTT.

This clonotype was picked up many times. V is TRBV6-5 and J is TRBJ1-2; D remains ambiguous. CDR1 is MNHEY and CDR2 is SVGAGI in the germline V gene. V was clipped by 7 bases and J by 0 bases, with 9 bases between them. The CDR3 sequence is 13 residues long. Here the CDR3 DNA reads TGTGCCAGCACTCAAAGGGCTAACTATGGCTACACCTTC. Protein: CASTQRANYGYTF.

In this sample, this clonotype turned up many times. The rearrangement joins TRBV10-3 to TRBJ1-5; 7 nucleotides line up with TRBD1. CDR1 and CDR2 from the germline V gene are ENHRY and SYGVKD. This CDR3 is 15 amino acids long. V lost 4 bases to trimming and J lost 7 bases; unmatched junction nucleotides: 10. CDR3 DNA sequence: TGTGCCATCAGTGGGGAGGGGGGACAGCTACAGCCCCAGCATTTT. Protein sequence: CAISGEGGQLQPQHF.

This clonotype was seen at least ten times. The genes are TRBV27 and TRBJ2-3; 10 nucleotides match TRBD2. Germline CDR1 MNHEY, CDR2 SMNVEV (reference sequence). The V gene end was trimmed by 6 bases and the J gene end by 8 bases; junction bases not matched to a gene: 8. The CDR3 length is 14 residues. CDR3 amino acids: CASRSGGVYGTQYF. The CDR3 DNA reads TGTGCCAGCAGGAGCGGGGGGGTATATGGTACGCAGTATTTT.